This T cell receptor beta chain was observed in a study of blood T cell repertoires in COVID-19. As for the study in general: There were acute and convalescent COVID-19 samples, and they came from the United States, Italy and Spain. T cells, B-cell-depleted T cells, or PBMCs provided the cDNA or gDNA that served as material.

In the authors' methods: Reference gene primers were amplified, and this amplification served to estimate nucleated cell counts. Some clones are missing from TCRdb's copy, which holds only in-frame ones; the method was immunoSEQ multiplex PCR. Clone size and the V and J calls come from that table; the DNA yielded D and trimming. The sample includes under 250,000 clones, 65% to 85% of them seen just once. Germline V gene sequence: CDR1 LGHNT, CDR2 FRNRAP. The CDR3 is 17 residues long. V was trimmed by 0 bases and J by 1 base, leaving 15 bases between them. The receptor comes from a human donor in a cohort sampled during active COVID-19. This chain joins TRBV12-5 and TRBJ1-2; TRBD1 is a possible D gene (6 bases). The sample consisted of peripheral blood. The CDR3 loop reads CASGLVHRATVNYGYTF. Here the CDR3 DNA reads TGTGCTAGTGGTTTGGTACACAGGGCAACGGTTAACTATGGCTACACCTTC.